Listed below are T cell receptor beta chains from one sample, sequenced in a study of tumor-infiltrating lymphocytes in primary liver carcinoma. Each CDR3 protein is one row after TCRdb ran MiXCR on the multiplex PCR reads. The table lists fewer than 400,000 distinct CDR3 sequences, approximately 65% of them singletons. Sequencing used peripheral blood. These receptors all come from a man aged 40-49 years with primary liver carcinoma and hepatitis B virus infection. The CDR3 runs from the conserved cysteine through the conserved F or W.

j_call v_call cdr3_aa
TRBJ2-3 TRBV29-1 CSVRRQPSTDTQYF
TRBJ2-3 TRBV28 CTSSRGGRITDTQYF
TRBJ2-7 TRBV11-2 CASQTFIPEQYF
TRBJ2-5 TRBV7-2 CASSPPGLAGGETQYF
TRBJ2-2 TRBV11-2 CASNSGHPNTGELYF
TRBJ1-2 TRBV5-4 CVSSLGPGTGPQGTF
TRBJ1-2 TRBV29-1 CSGLRGIYGYTF
TRBJ1-3 TRBV4-3 CASSQGSSGNTIYF
TRBJ1-6 TRBV18 CASSPSGPSPLHF
TRBJ2-7 TRBV7-9 CASSASGNYEQYF
TRBJ2-5 TRBV7-9 CASSLAVRVGETQYF
TRBJ2-2 TRBV11-2 CASSPLVYGGELCF
TRBJ2-1 TRBV11-2 CASGGSWGGRGYERFF
TRBJ2-7 TRBV29-1 CSVEGQEGYEQYF
TRBJ2-1 TRBV7-9 CASSLGREKINEQFF
TRBJ2-6 TRBV5-4 CASSGRTKGLGGANVLTF
TRBJ2-6 TRBV29-1 CSVALSGANVMTF
TRBJ2-7 TRBV4-1 CASSQVPADSYEQYF
TRBJ2-3 TRBV12-3/TRBV12-4 CASSPGLDTDTQYF
TRBJ2-7 TRBV5-1 CASSLGGGSHEQYF
TRBJ2-6 TRBV5-6 CASSLVRVSGANILTF
TRBJ2-5 TRBV11-2 CASSLGGMETQYF
TRBJ2-5 TRBV5-1 CASSLLGTETQYF
TRBJ2-5 TRBV5-1 CASSLALQEQETQYF
TRBJ2-1 TRBV11-2 CASNFFLPGLATYNEQFF
TRBJ1-2 TRBV11-2 CASSLTDRADGYTF
TRBJ1-3 TRBV7-9 CASSLDAASGNTIYF
TRBJ1-2 TRBV30 CAWSRGAYDYTF
TRBJ1-1 TRBV14 CASSLLLPWAEAFF
TRBJ2-1 TRBV12-5 CASGLVPVTSGPLPHNEQFF
TRBJ2-3 TRBV5-4 CVSSSGVGTDTQYF
TRBJ1-4 TRBV11-3 CASSHPHREKLFF
TRBJ1-5 TRBV30 CAWSEGRYNQPQHF
TRBJ1-1 TRBV5-6 CAGSPWGEGTEAFF
TRBJ2-1 TRBV20-1 CSARAGGRAMGEQFF
TRBJ2-3 TRBV30 CAWSPLLARVADTQYF
TRBJ2-3 TRBV11-2 CASSLYTDAQYF
TRBJ2-7 TRBV5-1 CASSLGDQIGEYF
TRBJ2-3 TRBV7-9 CVSSFYSGSGTDTQYF
TRBJ1-1 TRBV12-5 CASGRGEASNTEAFF
TRBJ2-7 TRBV5-5 CVSSLRRQTNNEQYF
TRBJ1-1 TRBV11-2 CASSPRDQQNTEAFF
TRBJ2-3 TRBV6-2/TRBV6-3 CASSYSSSGASTDTQYF
TRBJ2-1 TRBV4-1 CASSQEGTSNNEQFF
TRBJ2-7 TRBV6-1 CVSSDDRGYAEQYF
TRBJ1-3 TRBV28 CASGQWDTIYF
TRBJ2-2 TRBV11-1 CASSTKQTGELFF
TRBJ2-7 TRBV6-2/TRBV6-3 CASSYLRTSGRIPEQYF